The clone carrying this T cell receptor beta chain was seen a single time. The antigen is undetermined. The repertoire was sequenced with immunoSEQ multiplex PCR; TCRdb's copy has only in-frame clones and lacks some. The sample yields 150,000 to 200,000 clones, roughly nine tenths seen once. The germline V and J ends were trimmed by 0 bases and 5 bases, with 17 bases remaining between them. From germline, CDR1 is SNHLY and CDR2 FYNNEI. CDR3 length equals 16 residues. The data stem from a study of T cell responses to AZD1222 COVID-19 vaccine. General study results and limits: Donors were mostly white British, more females; clonal diversity possibly underestimated. Baseline testing showed seropositivity in only a handful of AZD1222 recipients. The repertoires were collected only after the peak T cell response. Epitopes outside B.1.351 and B.1.1.7 mutated regions reportedly drew nearly half of spike TCRs.

The specimen comprised peripheral blood, sampled on day 0 of AZD1222 vaccination. The V and J genes are TRBV2 and TRBJ2-7; possibly TRBD1 or TRBD2 for D (5 bases each). This TCR derives from an adult in good health. The chain's CDR3 is CASSEADDGTLDEQYF. CDR3 nucleotide sequence: TGTGCCAGCAGTGAAGCAGATGACGGGACCTTAGACGAGCAGTACTTC.